These T cell receptor beta chains were read from a single sample in a study of T cell clones after liver transplantation. Profiled with immunoSEQ multiplex PCR; TCRdb holds only in-frame clones, not every one. Of roughly 60,000 clones listed, around 70% are singletons. The specimen was CD4+ T cells from blood, collected at the 15-month timepoint. All receptors come from a human patient who received a liver transplant. Some of the T cells might come from the graft donor. The CDR3 runs from the conserved cysteine through the conserved F or W. D genes are given only for firm matches. The size of a clone is reported for some rows only, either as once, few or many, or as a class for expanded clones.

>once|TRBV30|-|TRBJ1-4
TGTGCCTGGAGTGTGGGGGGAGGGGCGACTAATGAAAAACTGTTTTTT
CAWSVGGGATNEKLFF
>once|TRBV11-2|-|TRBJ1-3
TGTGCCAGCAGCCCCCGGACAGCCACCTCTGGAAACACCATATATTTT
CASSPRTATSGNTIYF
>-|TRBV10-3|TRBD1|TRBJ2-3
TGTGCCATCCGGGACAGGGGCACAGATACGCAGTATTTT
CAIRDRGTDTQYF
>-|TRBV7-2|-|TRBJ2-3
TGTGCCAGCAGCCCGCCGTCAGATACGCAGTATTTT
CASSPPSDTQYF
>many|TRBV13|-|TRBJ2-7
TGTGCCAGCAGCTTCGGACGGCCAGCCTACGAGCAGTACTTC
CASSFGRPAYEQYF
>-|TRBV6-6|-|TRBJ1-5
TGTGCCAGCAAACAGGGAACTTCCAATCAGCCCCAGCATTTT
CASKQGTSNQPQHF
>-|TRBV21-1|-|TRBJ2-7
TGTGCCAGCCTTTCCAGGGGTCCCTACGAGCAGTACTTC
CASLSRGPYEQYF
>-|TRBV2|-|TRBJ1-4
TGTGCCAGCAGTGACAGGGTTCCTAATGAAAAACTGTTTTTT
CASSDRVPNEKLFF
>few|TRBV11-3|-|TRBJ2-2
TGTGCCAGCAGCCAGGCCCGGAACACCGGGGAGCTGTTTTTT
CASSQARNTGELFF
>-|TRBV10-3|TRBD1|TRBJ1-4
TGTGCCATCAGTTCAGGGGGTACTAATGAAAAACTGTTTTTT
CAISSGGTNEKLFF
>many|TRBV19|-|TRBJ1-6
TGTGCCAGTAGAATAGTCCAAGATCAGCATTCACCCCTCCACTTT
CASRIVQDQHSPLHF
>few|TRBV7-6|-|TRBJ2-1
TGTGCCAGCAGCTCGGCGGCAGGTGAGCAGTTCTTC
CASSSAAGEQFF
>-|TRBV5-1|-|TRBJ2-1
TGCGCCAGCAGCTTAGGGACCCGGAGGGCCGTAGATGAGCAGTTCTTC
CASSLGTRRAVDEQFF
>-|TRBV6-6|TRBD2|TRBJ2-5
TGTGCCAGCAGTAAGGGACTAGCGGGGGGTGAGACCCAGTACTTC
CASSKGLAGGETQYF
>few|TRBV28|TRBD1|TRBJ1-4
TGTGCCAGCAGTTTTGGTGACAGGGTCGGAGAAAAACTGTTTTTT
CASSFGDRVGEKLFF
>-|TRBV28|-|TRBJ2-5
TGTGCCAGCAGTCAGGAGACCCAGTACTTC
CASSQETQYF
>-|TRBV5-1|TRBD2|TRBJ2-1
TGCGCCAGCAGTGAAGGGTCTAGCGGGAGCTACAATGAGCAGTTCTTC
CASSEGSSGSYNEQFF
>-|TRBV4-1|TRBD1|TRBJ2-5
TGCGCCAGCAGCCCCGGACAGGGGGAGACCCAGTACTTC
CASSPGQGETQYF
>-|TRBV6-1|-|TRBJ1-1
TGTGCCAGCAGTGAAGTGAACACTGAAGCTTTCTTT
CASSEVNTEAFF
>few|TRBV6-1|-|TRBJ2-1
TGTGCCAGCAGTGACAGCAATGAGCAGTTCTTC
CASSDSNEQFF
>-|TRBV11-2|-|TRBJ2-3
TGTGCCAGCAGCTTAGATCGGGCGAGGGTAGATACGCAGTATTTT
CASSLDRARVDTQYF
>few|TRBV10-3|-|TRBJ2-1
TGTGCCATCAGGCGGAGCGAAGACAATGAGCAGTTCTTC
CAIRRSEDNEQFF
>-|TRBV30|TRBD1|TRBJ2-7
TGTGCCTGTACCGGGACAGGAGAGTACGAGCAGTACTTC
CACTGTGEYEQYF
>-|TRBV5-1|TRBD1|TRBJ2-1
TGCGCCAGCAGCTTTGACGGACAGGGGTCGAATGAGCAGTTCTTC
CASSFDGQGSNEQFF
>-|TRBV30|TRBD1|TRBJ1-1
TGTGCCTGGAGCCCGGACAGGGGGCTTCGCACTGAAGCTTTCTTT
CAWSPDRGLRTEAFF
>-|TRBV11-2|TRBD1|TRBJ2-3
TGTGCCAGCAGCTTGGACAGGGGGCGCCCAGATACGCAGTATTTT
CASSLDRGRPDTQYF
>-|TRBV7-2|-|TRBJ1-3
TGTGCCAGCAGCTTAACCTCCGGGGCTGGAAACACCATATATTTT
CASSLTSGAGNTIYF
>-|TRBV6-1|TRBD1|TRBJ2-5
TGTGCCAGCAGTCTAACAGGGGTGGAGACCCAGTACTTC
CASSLTGVETQYF
>few|TRBV7-2|-|TRBJ1-4
TGTGCCAGCAGCTTCGGGGGGTTTAATGAAAAACTGTTTTTT
CASSFGGFNEKLFF
>-|TRBV5-1|-|TRBJ2-6
TGCGCCAGCAGCTCTCAGGGGTCTGGGGCCAACGTCCTGACTTTC
CASSSQGSGANVLTF
>few|TRBV13|-|TRBJ1-1
TGTGCCAGCAGTCTAAAGCTCGGGGGAAACACTGAAGCTTTCTTT
CASSLKLGGNTEAFF
>-|TRBV29-1|-|TRBJ2-3
TGCAGCGTAGGCACTAGCAATACGCAGTATTTT
CSVGTSNTQYF
>-|TRBV28|TRBD2|TRBJ2-1
TGTGCCAGCACCCCGGGGGGGAGGGCCAGGGAGCAGTTCTTC
CASTPGGRAREQFF
>-|TRBV28|-|TRBJ1-2
TGTGCCAGCAGTCGTATTACAGGTACTAACTATGGCTACACCTTC
CASSRITGTNYGYTF
>many|TRBV6-1|-|TRBJ2-2
TGTGCCAGCAGTATATTACAGGGCACCGGGGAGCTGTTTTTT
CASSILQGTGELFF
>few|TRBV6-1|TRBD2|TRBJ2-5
TGTGCCAGCAGTGCGCGGGGGGGTTCTCAAGAGACCCAGTACTTC
CASSARGGSQETQYF
>-|TRBV11-2|-|TRBJ1-4
TGTGCCAGCAGCATCCTAGGCGGGGCAACTAATGAAAAACTGTTTTTT
CASSILGGATNEKLFF
>-|TRBV30|-|TRBJ2-1
TGTGCCTGGAGTTTACTACCGGCGCGTGAGCAGTTCTTC
CAWSLLPAREQFF
>few|TRBV6-5|TRBD1|TRBJ1-6
TGTGCCAGCAGTCCAGACAGGGCTCCATATTCACCCCTCCACTTT
CASSPDRAPYSPLHF
>-|TRBV2|-|TRBJ2-1
TGTGCCAGCAGCGAAGATGCAGGGATTTCGGGGAATGAGCAGTTCTTC
CASSEDAGISGNEQFF
>-|TRBV19|-|TRBJ1-1
TGTGCCAGTAGTACCGCCCCGACAGGGAACACTGAAGCTTTCTTT
CASSTAPTGNTEAFF
>once|TRBV2|-|TRBJ2-3
TGTGCCAGCAGATTGGGGGGCACAGATACGCAGTATTTT
CASRLGGTDTQYF
>few|TRBV27|-|TRBJ1-1
TGTGCCAGCAGTTTCTACACGGGGAGGTACACTGAAGCTTTCTTT
CASSFYTGRYTEAFF
>-|TRBV5-1|-|TRBJ1-2
TGCGCCAGCAGCCCAGACCCGACCCGTCGCTATGGCTACACCTTC
CASSPDPTRRYGYTF
>-|TRBV5-8|-|TRBJ1-5
TGTGCCAGCAGCTTGGAGAGGGGAGGTCAGCCCCAGCATTTT
CASSLERGGQPQHF
>-|TRBV12-1|-|TRBJ2-1
TGTGCCAGCAGCTTCGAGGGACAGTTTAGGGACTCCTACAATGAGCAGTTCTTC
CASSFEGQFRDSYNEQFF
>-|TRBV4-3|-|TRBJ1-1
TGCGCCAGCAGCCAAGATAGGGGCCTTTGGGCTTTCTTT
CASSQDRGLWAFF
>-|TRBV6-5|-|TRBJ2-3
TGTGCCAGCAGTAGGGGGGCGCATAAAGATACGCAGTATTTT
CASSRGAHKDTQYF
>many|TRBV5-4|TRBD1|TRBJ1-1
TGTGCCAGCAGCTTGGCGGGACAGGTTCCTAACACTGAAGCTTTCTTT
CASSLAGQVPNTEAFF
>-|TRBV6-5|-|TRBJ1-1
TGTGCCAGCAGTTACTCCGGCCCTGGGAGCACTGAAGCTTTCTTT
CASSYSGPGSTEAFF
>-|TRBV15|TRBD1|TRBJ2-3
TGTGCCACCAGCGCAGCCGGGACAGGGGGTGATACGCAGTATTTT
CATSAAGTGGDTQYF
>-|TRBV6-1|TRBD1|TRBJ1-5
TGTGCCAGCAGAGAACAGGGGGCCCCCAATCAGCCCCAGCATTTT
CASREQGAPNQPQHF
>-|TRBV6-6|-|TRBJ2-5
TGTGCCAGCAGCCTATCGACAGCCCAAGAGACCCAGTACTTC
CASSLSTAQETQYF
>few|TRBV19|-|TRBJ2-4
TGTGCCAGTAGATTACGTGGGGGGTCCGTAGCCAAAAACATTCAGTACTTC
CASRLRGGSVAKNIQYF
>-|TRBV15|-|TRBJ2-1
TGTGCCACCAGCAGAGATAAGGGCGGGATCCCCTACAATGAGCAGTTCTTC
CATSRDKGGIPYNEQFF
>-|TRBV19|-|TRBJ1-4
TGTGCCAGTAGCCCCCGAGACAGCCGATTTAATGAAAAACTGTTTTTT
CASSPRDSRFNEKLFF
>-|TRBV6-5|-|TRBJ2-5
TGTGCCAGCAGCCGAACGGGGACACACCAAGAGACCCAGTACTTC
CASSRTGTHQETQYF